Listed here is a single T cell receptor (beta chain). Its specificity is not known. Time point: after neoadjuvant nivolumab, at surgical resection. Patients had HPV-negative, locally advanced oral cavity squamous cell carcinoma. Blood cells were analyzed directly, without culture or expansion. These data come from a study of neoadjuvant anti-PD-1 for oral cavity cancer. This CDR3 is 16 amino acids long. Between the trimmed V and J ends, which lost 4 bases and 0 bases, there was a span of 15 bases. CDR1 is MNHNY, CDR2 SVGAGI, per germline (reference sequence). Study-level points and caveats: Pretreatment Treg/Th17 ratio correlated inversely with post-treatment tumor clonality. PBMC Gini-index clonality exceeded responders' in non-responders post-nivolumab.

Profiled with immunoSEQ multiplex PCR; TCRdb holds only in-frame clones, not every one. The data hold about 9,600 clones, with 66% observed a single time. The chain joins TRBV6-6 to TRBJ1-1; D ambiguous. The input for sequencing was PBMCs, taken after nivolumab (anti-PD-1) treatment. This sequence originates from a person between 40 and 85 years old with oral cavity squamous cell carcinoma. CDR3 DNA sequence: TGTGCCAGCAGTTCTTTCGACGGAGTTATGAACACTGAAGCTTTCTTT. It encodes CASSSFDGVMNTEAFF.